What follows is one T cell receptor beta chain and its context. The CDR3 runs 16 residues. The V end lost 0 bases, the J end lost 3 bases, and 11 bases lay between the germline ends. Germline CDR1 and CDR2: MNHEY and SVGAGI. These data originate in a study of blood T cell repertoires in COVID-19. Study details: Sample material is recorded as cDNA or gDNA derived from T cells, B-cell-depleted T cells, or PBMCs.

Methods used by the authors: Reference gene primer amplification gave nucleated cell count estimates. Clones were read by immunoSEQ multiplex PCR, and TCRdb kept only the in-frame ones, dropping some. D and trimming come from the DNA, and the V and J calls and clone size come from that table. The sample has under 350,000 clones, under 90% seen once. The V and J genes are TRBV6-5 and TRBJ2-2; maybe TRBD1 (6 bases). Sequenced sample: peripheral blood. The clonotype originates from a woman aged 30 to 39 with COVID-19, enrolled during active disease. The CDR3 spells CASSYSGRGYTGELFF. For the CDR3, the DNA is TGTGCCAGCAGTTACTCGGGCAGGGGCTACACCGGGGAGCTGTTTTTT.